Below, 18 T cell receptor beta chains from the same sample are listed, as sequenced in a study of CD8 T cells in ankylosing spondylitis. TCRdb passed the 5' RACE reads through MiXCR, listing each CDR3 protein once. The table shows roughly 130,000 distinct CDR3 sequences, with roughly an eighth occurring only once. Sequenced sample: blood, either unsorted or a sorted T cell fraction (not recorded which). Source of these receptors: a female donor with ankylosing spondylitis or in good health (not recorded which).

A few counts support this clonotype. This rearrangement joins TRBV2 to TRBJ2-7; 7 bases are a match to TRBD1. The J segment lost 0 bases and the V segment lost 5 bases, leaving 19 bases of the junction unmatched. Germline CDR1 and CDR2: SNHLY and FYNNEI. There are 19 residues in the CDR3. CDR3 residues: CASSFSDVTGDYSSYEQYF. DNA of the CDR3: TGTGCCAGCAGTTTTTCGGACGTAACAGGGGATTATAGCTCCTACGAGCAGTACTTC.

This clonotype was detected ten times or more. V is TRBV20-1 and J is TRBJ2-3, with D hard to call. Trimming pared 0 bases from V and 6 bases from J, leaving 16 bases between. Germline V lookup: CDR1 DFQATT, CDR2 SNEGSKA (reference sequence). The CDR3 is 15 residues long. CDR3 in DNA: TGCAGTGCTAGAGATGACGAAAAGTCACGGGATACGCAGTATTTT. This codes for CSARDDEKSRDTQYF.

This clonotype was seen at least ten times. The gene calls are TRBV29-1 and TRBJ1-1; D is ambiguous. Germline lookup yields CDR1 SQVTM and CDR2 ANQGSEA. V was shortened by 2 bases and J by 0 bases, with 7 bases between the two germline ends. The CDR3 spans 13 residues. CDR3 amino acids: CSVELAMNTEAFF. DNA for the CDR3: TGCAGCGTTGAACTGGCGATGAACACTGAAGCTTTCTTT.

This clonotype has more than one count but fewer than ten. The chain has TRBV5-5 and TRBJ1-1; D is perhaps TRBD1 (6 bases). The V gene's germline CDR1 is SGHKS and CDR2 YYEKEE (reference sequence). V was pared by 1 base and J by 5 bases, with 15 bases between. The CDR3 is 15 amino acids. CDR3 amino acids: CASSLMTGGYTEAFF. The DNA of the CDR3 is TGTGCCAGCAGCTTGATGACAGGAGGGTATACTGAAGCTTTCTTT.

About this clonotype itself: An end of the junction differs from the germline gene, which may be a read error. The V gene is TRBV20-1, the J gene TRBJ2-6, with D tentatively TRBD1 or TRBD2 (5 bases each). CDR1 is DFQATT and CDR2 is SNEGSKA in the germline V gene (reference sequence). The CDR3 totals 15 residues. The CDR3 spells CSAREGSSGANVLAF. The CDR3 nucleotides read TGCAGTGCTAGAGAGGGGAGCTCTGGGGCCAACGTCCTGGCTTTC.

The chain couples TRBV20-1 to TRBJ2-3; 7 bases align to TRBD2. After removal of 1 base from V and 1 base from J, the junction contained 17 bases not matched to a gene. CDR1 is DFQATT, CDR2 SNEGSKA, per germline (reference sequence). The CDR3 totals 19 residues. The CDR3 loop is CSARGSRLAEGDGTDTQYF. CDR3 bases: TGCAGTGCTAGAGGTTCGCGGCTAGCGGAGGGAGACGGCACAGATACGCAGTATTTT.

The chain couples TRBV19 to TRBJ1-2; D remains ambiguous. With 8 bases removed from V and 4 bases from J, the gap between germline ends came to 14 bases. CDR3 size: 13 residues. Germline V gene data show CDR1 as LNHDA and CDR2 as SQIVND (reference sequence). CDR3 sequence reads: CASRSDPVYGYTF. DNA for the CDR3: TGTGCCAGTCGCTCGGACCCTGTCTATGGCTACACCTTC.

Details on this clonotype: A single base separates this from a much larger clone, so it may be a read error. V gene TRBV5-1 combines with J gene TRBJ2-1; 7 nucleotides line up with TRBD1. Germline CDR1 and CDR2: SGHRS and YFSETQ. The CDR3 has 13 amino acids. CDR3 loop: CASNLGTDNEQFF. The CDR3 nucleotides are TGCGCCAGCAACTTGGGGACAGATAATGAGCAGTTCTTC.

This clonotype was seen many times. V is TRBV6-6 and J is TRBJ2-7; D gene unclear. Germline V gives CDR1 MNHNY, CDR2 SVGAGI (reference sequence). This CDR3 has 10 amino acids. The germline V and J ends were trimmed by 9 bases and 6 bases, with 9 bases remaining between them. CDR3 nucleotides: TGTGCCAGGGACCGCGGCGAGCAGTACTTC. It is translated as CARDRGEQYF.

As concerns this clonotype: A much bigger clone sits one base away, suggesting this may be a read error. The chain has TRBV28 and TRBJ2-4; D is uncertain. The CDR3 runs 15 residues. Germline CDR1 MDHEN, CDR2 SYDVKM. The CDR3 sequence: CASCLPGSAKNIQYF. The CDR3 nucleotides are TGTGCCAGCTGTTTGCCAGGTTCGGCCAAAAACATTCAGTACTTC.

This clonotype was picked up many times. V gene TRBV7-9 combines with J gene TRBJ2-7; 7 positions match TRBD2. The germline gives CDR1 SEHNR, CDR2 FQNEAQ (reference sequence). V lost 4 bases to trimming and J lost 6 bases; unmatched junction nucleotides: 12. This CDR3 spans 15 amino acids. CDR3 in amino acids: CASSSPGLVKGEQYF. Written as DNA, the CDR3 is TGTGCCAGCAGCTCGCCCGGACTAGTTAAGGGCGAGCAGTACTTC.

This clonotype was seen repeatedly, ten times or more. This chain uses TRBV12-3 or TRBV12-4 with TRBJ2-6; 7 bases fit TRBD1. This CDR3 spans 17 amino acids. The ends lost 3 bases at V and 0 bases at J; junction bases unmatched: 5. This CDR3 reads CASSLTGSFSGANVLTF. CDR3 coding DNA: TGTGCCAGCAGTTTGACAGGGTCCTTCTCTGGGGCCAACGTCCTGACTTTC.

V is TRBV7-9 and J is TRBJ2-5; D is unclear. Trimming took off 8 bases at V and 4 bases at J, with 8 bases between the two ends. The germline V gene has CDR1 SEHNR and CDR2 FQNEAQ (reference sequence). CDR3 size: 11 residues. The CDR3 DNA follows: TGTGCCAGCGCCGAACGAGAGACCCAGTACTTC. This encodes CASAERETQYF. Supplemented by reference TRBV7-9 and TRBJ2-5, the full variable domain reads DTGVSQNPRHKITKRGQNVTFRCDPISEHNRLYWYRQTLGQGPEFLTYFQNEAQLEKSRLLSDRFSAERPKGSFSTLEIQRTEQGDSAMYLCASAERETQYFGPGTRLLVL.

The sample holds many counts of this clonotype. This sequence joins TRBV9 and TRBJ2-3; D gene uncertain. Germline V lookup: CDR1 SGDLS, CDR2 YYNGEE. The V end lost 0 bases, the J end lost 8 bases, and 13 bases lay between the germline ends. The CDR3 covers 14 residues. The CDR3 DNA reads TGTGCCAGCAGCGTAGGGTACCGTGACGTTACGCAGTATTTT. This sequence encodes CASSVGYRDVTQYF.

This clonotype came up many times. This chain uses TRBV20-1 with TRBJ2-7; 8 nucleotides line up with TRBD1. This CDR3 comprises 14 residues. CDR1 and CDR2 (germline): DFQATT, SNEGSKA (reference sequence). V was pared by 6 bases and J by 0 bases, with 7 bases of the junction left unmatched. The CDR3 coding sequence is TGCAGTGCCTTCCCGGGACAGGACTCCTACGAGCAGTACTTC. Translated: CSAFPGQDSYEQYF.

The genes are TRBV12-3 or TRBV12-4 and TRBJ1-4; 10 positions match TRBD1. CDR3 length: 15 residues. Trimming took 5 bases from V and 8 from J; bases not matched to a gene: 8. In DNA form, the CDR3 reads TGTGCCAGCAGTCCCTGGGACAGGGGTTGGGAAAAACTGTTTTTT. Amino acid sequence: CASSPWDRGWEKLFF.

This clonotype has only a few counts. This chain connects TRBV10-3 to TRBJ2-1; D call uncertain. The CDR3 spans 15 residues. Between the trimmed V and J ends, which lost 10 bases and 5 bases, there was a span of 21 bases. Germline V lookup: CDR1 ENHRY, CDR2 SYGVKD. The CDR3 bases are TGTGCCACGACGAAGGGCCCCGGCTCGGACAATGAGCAGTTCTTC. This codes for CATTKGPGSDNEQFF.

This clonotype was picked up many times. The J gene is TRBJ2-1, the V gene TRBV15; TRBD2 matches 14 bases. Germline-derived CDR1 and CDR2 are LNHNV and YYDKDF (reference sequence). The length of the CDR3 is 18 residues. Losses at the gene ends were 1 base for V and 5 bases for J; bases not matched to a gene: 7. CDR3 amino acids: CATSRGTSGRRVNNEQFF. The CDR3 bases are TGTGCCACCAGCAGAGGGACTAGCGGGAGGCGGGTAAACAATGAGCAGTTCTTC.